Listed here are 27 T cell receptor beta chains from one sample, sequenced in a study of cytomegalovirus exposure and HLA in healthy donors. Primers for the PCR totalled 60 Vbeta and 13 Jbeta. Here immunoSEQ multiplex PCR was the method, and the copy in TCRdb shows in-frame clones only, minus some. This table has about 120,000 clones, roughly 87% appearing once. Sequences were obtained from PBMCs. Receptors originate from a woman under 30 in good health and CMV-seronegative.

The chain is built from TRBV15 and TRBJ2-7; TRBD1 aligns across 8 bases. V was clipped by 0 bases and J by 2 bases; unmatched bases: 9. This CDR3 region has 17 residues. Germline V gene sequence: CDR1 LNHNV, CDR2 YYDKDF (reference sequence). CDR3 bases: TGTGCCACCAGCAGAGATTTGGCCGGACAGGGACCCTACGAGCAGTACTTC. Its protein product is CATSRDLAGQGPYEQYF.

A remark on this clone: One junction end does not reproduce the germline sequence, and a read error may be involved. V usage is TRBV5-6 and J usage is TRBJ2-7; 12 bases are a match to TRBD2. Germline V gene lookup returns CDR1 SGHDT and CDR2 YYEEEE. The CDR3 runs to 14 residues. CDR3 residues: CASTLGLAGNEQYF. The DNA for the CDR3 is TGTGCCAGCACCTTGGGACTAGCGGGCAACGAGCAGTACTTC. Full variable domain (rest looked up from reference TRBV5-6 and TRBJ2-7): DAGVTQSPTHLIKTRGQQVTLRCSPKSGHDTVSWYQQALGQGPQFIFQYYEEEERQRGNFPDRFSGHQFPNYSSELNVNALLLGDSALYLCASTLGLAGNEQYFGPGTRLTVT.

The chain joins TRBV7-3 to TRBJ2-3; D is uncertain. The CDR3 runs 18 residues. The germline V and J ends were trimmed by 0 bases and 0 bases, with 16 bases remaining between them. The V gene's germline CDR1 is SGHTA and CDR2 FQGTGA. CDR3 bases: TGTGCCAGCAGCTTAACGCCCGAGTCGGGTTTTAGCACAGATACGCAGTATTTT. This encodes CASSLTPESGFSTDTQYF. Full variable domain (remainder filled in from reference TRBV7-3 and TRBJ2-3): GAGVSQTPSNKVTEKGKYVELRCDPISGHTALYWYRQSLGQGPEFLIYFQGTGAADDSGLPNDRFFAVRPEGSVSTLKIQRTERGDSAVYLCASSLTPESGFSTDTQYFGPGTRLTVL.

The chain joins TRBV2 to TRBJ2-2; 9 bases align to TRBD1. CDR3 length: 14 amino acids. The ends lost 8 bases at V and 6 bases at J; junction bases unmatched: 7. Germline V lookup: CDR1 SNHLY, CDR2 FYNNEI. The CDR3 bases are TGTGCCAGCGTGTGGGACAGGGCCGCCGGGGAGCTGTTTTTT. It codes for CASVWDRAAGELFF.

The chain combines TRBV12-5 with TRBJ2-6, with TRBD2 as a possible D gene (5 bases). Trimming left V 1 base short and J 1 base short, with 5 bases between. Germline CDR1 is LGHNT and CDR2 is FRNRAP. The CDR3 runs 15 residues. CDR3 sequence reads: CASGLGLSGANVLTF. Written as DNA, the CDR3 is TGTGCTAGTGGTTTGGGACTATCTGGGGCCAACGTCCTGACTTTC.

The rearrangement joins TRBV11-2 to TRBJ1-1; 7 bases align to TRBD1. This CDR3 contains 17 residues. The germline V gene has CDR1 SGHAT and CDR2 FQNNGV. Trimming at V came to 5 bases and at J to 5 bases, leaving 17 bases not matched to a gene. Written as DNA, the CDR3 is TGTGCCAGCAGCCCACAGGGTACCAGGGGGAGAGGAACTGAAGCTTTCTTT. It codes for CASSPQGTRGRGTEAFF.

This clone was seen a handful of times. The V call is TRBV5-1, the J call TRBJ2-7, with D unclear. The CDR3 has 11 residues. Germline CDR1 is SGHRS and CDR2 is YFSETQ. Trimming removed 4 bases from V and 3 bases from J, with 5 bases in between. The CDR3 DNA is TGCGCCAGCAGCGGCCACTACGAGCAGTACTTC. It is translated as CASSGHYEQYF.

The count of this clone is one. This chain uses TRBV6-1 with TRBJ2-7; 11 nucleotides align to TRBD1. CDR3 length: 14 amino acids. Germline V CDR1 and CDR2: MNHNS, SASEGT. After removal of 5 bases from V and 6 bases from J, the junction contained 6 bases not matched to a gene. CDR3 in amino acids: CASSFRTGGGEQYF. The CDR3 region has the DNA TGTGCCAGCAGTTTTAGGACAGGGGGCGGCGAGCAGTACTTC.

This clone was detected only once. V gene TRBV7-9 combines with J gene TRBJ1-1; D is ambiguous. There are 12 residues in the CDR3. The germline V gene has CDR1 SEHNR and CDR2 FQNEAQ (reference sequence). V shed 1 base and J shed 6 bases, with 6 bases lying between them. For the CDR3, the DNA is TGTGCCAGCAGCTTAGACAGTTCTGAAGCTTTCTTT. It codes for CASSLDSSEAFF. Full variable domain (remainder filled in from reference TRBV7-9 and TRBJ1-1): DTGVSQNPRHKITKRGQNVTFRCDPISEHNRLYWYRQTLGQGPEFLTYFQNEAQLEKSRLLSDRFSAERPKGSFSTLEIQRTEQGDSAMYLCASSLDSSEAFFGQGTRLTVV.

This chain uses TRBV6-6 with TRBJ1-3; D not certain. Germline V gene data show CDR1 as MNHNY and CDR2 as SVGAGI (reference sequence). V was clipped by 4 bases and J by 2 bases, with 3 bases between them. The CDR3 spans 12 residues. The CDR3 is CASSLTGNTIYF. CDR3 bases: TGTGCCAGCAGTTTAACTGGAAACACCATATATTTT.

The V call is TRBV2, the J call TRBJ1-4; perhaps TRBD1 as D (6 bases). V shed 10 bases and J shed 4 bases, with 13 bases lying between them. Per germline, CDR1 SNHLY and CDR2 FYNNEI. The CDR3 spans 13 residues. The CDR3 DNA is TGTGCCATCAGACAGGTCCTTAATGAAAAACTGTTTTTT. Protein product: CAIRQVLNEKLFF.

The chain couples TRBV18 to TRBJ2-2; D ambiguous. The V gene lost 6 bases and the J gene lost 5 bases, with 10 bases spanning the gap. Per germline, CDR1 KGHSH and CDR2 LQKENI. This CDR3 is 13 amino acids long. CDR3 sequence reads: CASSPGGTGELFF. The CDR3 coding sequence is TGTGCCAGCTCCCCCGGTGGTACCGGGGAGCTGTTTTTT.

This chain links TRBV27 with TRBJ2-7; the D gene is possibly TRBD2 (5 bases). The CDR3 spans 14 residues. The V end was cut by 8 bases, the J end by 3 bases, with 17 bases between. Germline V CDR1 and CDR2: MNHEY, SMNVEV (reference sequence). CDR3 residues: CASQTGYRSYEQYF. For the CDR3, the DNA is TGTGCCAGCCAGACGGGGTATAGAAGCTACGAGCAGTACTTC.

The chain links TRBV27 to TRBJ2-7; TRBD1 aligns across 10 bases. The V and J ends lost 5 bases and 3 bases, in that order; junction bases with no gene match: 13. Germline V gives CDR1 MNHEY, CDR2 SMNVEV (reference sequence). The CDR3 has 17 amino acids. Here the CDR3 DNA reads TGTGCCAGCAGTCTACTAGGGGGGACAGGGGCAATCTACGAGCAGTACTTC. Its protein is CASSLLGGTGAIYEQYF.

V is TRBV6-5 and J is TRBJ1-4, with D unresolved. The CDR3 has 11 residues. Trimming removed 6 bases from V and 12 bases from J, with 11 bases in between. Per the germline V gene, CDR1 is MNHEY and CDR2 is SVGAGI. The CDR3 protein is CASRSFAELFF. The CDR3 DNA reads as TGTGCCAGCAGGAGCTTCGCGGAACTGTTTTTT.

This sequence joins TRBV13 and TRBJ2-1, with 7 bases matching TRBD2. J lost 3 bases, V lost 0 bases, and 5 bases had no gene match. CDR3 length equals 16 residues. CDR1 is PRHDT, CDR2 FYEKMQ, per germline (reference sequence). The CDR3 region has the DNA TGTGCCAGCAGCTTAGGCGGTAGCGGGCACTACAATGAGCAGTTCTTC. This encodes CASSLGGSGHYNEQFF.

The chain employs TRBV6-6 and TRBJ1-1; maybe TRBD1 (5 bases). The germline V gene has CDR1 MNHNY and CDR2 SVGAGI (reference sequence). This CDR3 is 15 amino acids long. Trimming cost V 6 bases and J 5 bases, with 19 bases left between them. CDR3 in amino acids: CASRIQTGIPTEAFF. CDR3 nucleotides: TGTGCCAGCAGAATTCAAACAGGAATACCTACTGAAGCTTTCTTT.

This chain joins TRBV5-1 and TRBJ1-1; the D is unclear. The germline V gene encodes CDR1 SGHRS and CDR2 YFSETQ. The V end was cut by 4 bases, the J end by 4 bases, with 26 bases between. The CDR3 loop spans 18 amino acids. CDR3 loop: CASSTRPAVTGGSTEAFF. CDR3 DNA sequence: TGCGCCAGCAGCACTCGTCCGGCAGTGACCGGCGGGAGCACTGAAGCTTTCTTT.

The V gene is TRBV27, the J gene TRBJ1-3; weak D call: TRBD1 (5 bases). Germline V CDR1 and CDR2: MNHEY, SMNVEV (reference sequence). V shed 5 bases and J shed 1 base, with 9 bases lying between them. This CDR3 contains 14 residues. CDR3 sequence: CASSRGGSGNTIYF. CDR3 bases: TGTGCCAGCAGTCGTGGGGGGTCTGGAAACACCATATATTTT.

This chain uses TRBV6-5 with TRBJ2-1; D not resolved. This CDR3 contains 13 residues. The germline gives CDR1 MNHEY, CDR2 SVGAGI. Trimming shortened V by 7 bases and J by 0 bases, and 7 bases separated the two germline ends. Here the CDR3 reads CASNGGSYNEQFF. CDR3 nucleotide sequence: TGTGCCAGCAACGGTGGCTCCTACAATGAGCAGTTCTTC.

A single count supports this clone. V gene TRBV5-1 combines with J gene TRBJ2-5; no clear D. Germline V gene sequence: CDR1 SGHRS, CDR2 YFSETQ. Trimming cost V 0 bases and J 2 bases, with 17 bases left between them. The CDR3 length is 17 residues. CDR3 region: CASSLVLVVGRQETQYF. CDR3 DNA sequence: TGCGCCAGCAGCTTGGTATTGGTAGTGGGCAGGCAAGAGACCCAGTACTTC.

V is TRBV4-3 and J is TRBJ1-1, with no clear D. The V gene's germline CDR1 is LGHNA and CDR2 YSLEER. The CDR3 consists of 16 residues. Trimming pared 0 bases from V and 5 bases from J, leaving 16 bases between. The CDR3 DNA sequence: TGCGCCAGCAGCCAAGATCTTGGAGGGCTGCGGACTGAAGCTTTCTTT. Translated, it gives CASSQDLGGLRTEAFF.

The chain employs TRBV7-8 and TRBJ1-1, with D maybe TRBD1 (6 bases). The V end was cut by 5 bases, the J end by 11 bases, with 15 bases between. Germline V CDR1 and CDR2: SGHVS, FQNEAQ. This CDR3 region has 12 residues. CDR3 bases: TGTGCCAGCAGCCCCGGACAGCCGGTGGCTTTCTTT. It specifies CASSPGQPVAFF.

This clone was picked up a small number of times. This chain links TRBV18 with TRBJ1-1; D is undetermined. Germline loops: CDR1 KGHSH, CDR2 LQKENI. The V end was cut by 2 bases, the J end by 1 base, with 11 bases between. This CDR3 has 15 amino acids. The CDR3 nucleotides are TGTGCCAGCTCACCATCGGGTTCTCCGAACACTGAAGCTTTCTTT. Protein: CASSPSGSPNTEAFF.

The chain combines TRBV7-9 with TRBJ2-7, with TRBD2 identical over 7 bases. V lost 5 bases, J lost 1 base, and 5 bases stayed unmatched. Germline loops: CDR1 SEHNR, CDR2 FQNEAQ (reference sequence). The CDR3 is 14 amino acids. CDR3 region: CASSAPGLSYEQYF. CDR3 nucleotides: TGTGCCAGCAGCGCCCCGGGACTATCCTACGAGCAGTACTTC.

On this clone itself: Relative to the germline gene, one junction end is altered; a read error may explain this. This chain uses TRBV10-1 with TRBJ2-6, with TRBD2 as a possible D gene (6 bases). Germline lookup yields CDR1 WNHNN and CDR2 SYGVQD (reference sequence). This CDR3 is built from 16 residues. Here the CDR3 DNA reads TGCGCCAGCTCAAAGGGAGGAGAGGCTGGGGCCAACGGCCTGACTTTC. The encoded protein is CASSKGGEAGANGLTF.

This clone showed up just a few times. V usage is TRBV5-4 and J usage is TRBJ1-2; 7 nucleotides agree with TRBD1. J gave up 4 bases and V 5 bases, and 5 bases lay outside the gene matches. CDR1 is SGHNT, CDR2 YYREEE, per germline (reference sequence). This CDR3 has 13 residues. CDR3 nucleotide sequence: TGTGCCAGCAGGGTAGGGGGCGCCTATGGCTACACCTTC. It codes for CASRVGGAYGYTF. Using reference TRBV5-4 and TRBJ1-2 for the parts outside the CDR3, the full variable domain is ETGVTQSPTHLIKTRGQQVTLRCSSQSGHNTVSWYQQALGQGPQFIFQYYREEENGRGNFPPRFSGLQFPNYSSELNVNALELDDSALYLCASRVGGAYGYTFGSGTRLTVV.